Following are 27 T cell receptor beta chains from one sample sequenced in a study of T-cell memory formation after mild COVID-19. MiXCR was run by TCRdb on the 5' RACE reads, yielding one entry per CDR3 protein. Here the sample spans 280,000 or so distinct CDR3 sequences, over 7% being singletons. Sequencing was performed on PBMCs or a T cell subset sorted from them (not recorded which). These receptors all come from a young man who had mild COVID-19 (a few samples of this study predate the infection). Cell type and time point are not known.

This clonotype came up a few times. V and J are TRBV20-1 and TRBJ2-3; 9 bases fit TRBD2. The CDR3 extends over 17 amino acids. Trimming cost V 0 bases and J 1 base; bases outside gene matches: 8. Germline CDR1 reads DFQATT; CDR2 reads SNEGSKA (reference sequence). The chain's CDR3 is CSARDGRGGGGTDTQYF. The CDR3 DNA follows: TGCAGTGCTAGAGATGGGCGGGGGGGTGGTGGCACAGATACGCAGTATTTT.

The chain employs TRBV20-1 and TRBJ1-2; D is uncertain. CDR1 is DFQATT, CDR2 SNEGSKA, per germline (reference sequence). V lost 0 bases, J lost 4 bases, and 9 bases lay in between. The CDR3 has 13 residues. The CDR3 here is CSAREPASYGYTF. Here the CDR3 DNA reads TGCAGTGCTAGAGAACCAGCTTCCTATGGCTACACCTTC.

This clonotype was recorded many times. The CDR3 DNA is TGTGCCAGCAGTCCGACAGCGGACAATGAGCAGTTCTTC. This gives the protein CASSPTADNEQFF. This chain connects TRBV7-9 to TRBJ2-1; the D gene could be TRBD1 or TRBD2 (5 bases each). The CDR3 is made up of 13 amino acids. Trimming removed 6 bases at V and 5 bases at J, with 11 bases between. Germline CDR1 and CDR2: SEHNR and FQNEAQ (reference sequence).

J is TRBJ2-5 and V is TRBV20-1; maybe TRBD2 (6 bases). This CDR3 spans 15 amino acids. Germline V gene data show CDR1 as DFQATT and CDR2 as SNEGSKA (reference sequence). V dropped 5 bases and J dropped 7 bases, with 23 bases sitting between them. This chain's CDR3 is CSARTGGTQDLTQYF. The CDR3 DNA sequence: TGCAGTGCTCGGACTGGGGGGACGCAAGATTTGACCCAGTACTTC.

The chain recombines TRBV4-3 with TRBJ2-6; D unresolved. V was pared by 6 bases and J by 0 bases, with 9 bases between. This CDR3 spans 15 amino acids. Looked up from germline, CDR1 is LGHNA and CDR2 is YSLEER. CDR3 loop: CASSWTYSGANVLTF. In nucleotides, the CDR3 is TGCGCCAGCAGTTGGACCTACTCTGGGGCCAACGTCCTGACTTTC.

This chain links TRBV29-1 with TRBJ1-2, with a tentative D call TRBD1 (6 bases). The CDR3 spans 12 residues. From germline, CDR1 is SQVTM and CDR2 ANQGSEA. V lost 4 bases and J lost 7, with 13 bases in between. CDR3 sequence: CSVGTGFRGYTF. Written as DNA, the CDR3 is TGCAGCGTTGGTACAGGGTTCCGTGGCTACACCTTC.

Only a few counts were recorded for this clonotype. This chain connects TRBV6-5 to TRBJ1-1; D gene unclear. Germline CDR1 and CDR2: MNHEY and SVGAGI. V lost 5 bases to trimming and J lost 0 bases, with 10 bases between them. The CDR3 extends over 14 amino acids. This CDR3 reads CASSMYGLNTEAFF. CDR3 nucleotide sequence: TGTGCCAGCAGTATGTACGGTTTGAACACTGAAGCTTTCTTT.

Only a few counts were recorded for this clonotype. The chain employs TRBV7-3 and TRBJ2-3, with 7 bases lining up with TRBD2. The J segment lost 1 base and the V segment lost 5 bases, leaving 9 bases of the junction unmatched. The CDR3 has 16 residues. The germline CDR1 and CDR2 sequences are SGHTA and FQGTGA. CDR3 in amino acids: CASSPRGLAGTDTQYF. The CDR3 region has the DNA TGTGCCAGCAGCCCACGCGGGCTAGCGGGCACAGATACGCAGTATTTT.

The chain links TRBV6-6 to TRBJ1-1; D ambiguous. V dropped 0 bases and J dropped 3 bases, with 8 bases sitting between them. Germline CDR1 is MNHNY and CDR2 is SVGAGI (reference sequence). The CDR3 runs to 14 residues. The CDR3 DNA follows: TGTGCCAGCAGTTACTCTCCGGACTACACTGAAGCTTTCTTT. It yields the protein CASSYSPDYTEAFF.

The chain uses TRBV7-9 and TRBJ1-3; TRBD1 is a possible D gene (6 bases). Trimming stripped 10 bases from V and 0 bases from J, with 19 bases between. The CDR3 runs to 16 residues. From germline, CDR1 is SEHNR and CDR2 FQNEAQ (reference sequence). CDR3: CAIGRGAQASGNTIYF. The CDR3, as DNA: TGTGCCATCGGGAGGGGGGCCCAAGCCTCTGGAAACACCATATATTTT.

This clonotype appeared a few times. The chain joins TRBV29-1 to TRBJ2-1, with D hard to call. Germline V CDR1 and CDR2: SQVTM, ANQGSEA. The CDR3 loop spans 11 amino acids. V shed 1 base and J shed 9 bases, with 7 bases lying between them. CDR3 residues: CSVEVRSEQFF. CDR3 coding DNA: TGCAGCGTTGAAGTGCGTAGTGAGCAGTTCTTC.

In its sample, this clonotype was seen a few times. The rearrangement uses TRBV21-1 and TRBJ2-2; TRBD2 is taken as the D call from the table, unchecked against the DNA. TRBV21-1 counts as a pseudogene. The CDR3 has 16 residues. CDR3 protein: CASSKRRLARAGELFF. The CDR3 DNA is TGTGCCAGCAGCAAAAGGCGGCTAGCCCGCGCCGGGGAGCTGTTTTTT.

There are many counts of this clonotype. This chain links TRBV7-9 with TRBJ1-3; tentatively, D is TRBD1 (5 bases). This CDR3 region has 14 residues. V lost 10 bases, J lost 4 bases, and 17 bases lay in between. Germline CDR1 is SEHNR and CDR2 is FQNEAQ (reference sequence). The CDR3 region is CATIGQGRGNTIYF. In DNA form, the CDR3 reads TGTGCCACGATTGGGCAGGGAAGAGGAAACACCATATATTTT. The complete variable domain, with remaining parts taken from reference TRBV7-9 and TRBJ1-3, reads DTGVSQNPRHKITKRGQNVTFRCDPISEHNRLYWYRQTLGQGPEFLTYFQNEAQLEKSRLLSDRFSAERPKGSFSTLEIQRTEQGDSAMYLCATIGQGRGNTIYFGEGSWLTVV.

The V and J genes are TRBV6-6 and TRBJ2-7; the D gene is possibly TRBD2 (5 bases). V gave up 5 bases and J gave up 4 bases, with 12 bases separating them. The CDR3 spans 13 residues. CDR1 and CDR2 from the germline V gene are MNHNY and SVGAGI (reference sequence). The CDR3 is CASSPGSAYEQYV. The CDR3 DNA is TGTGCCAGCAGTCCTGGGAGCGCATACGAGCAGTACGTC.

The table lists this clonotype with many counts. The CDR3, as DNA: TGTGCCGCCAGCGGTGCTAGCGTCACAGATACGCAGTATTTT. This translates into CAASGASVTDTQYF. This chain uses TRBV7-2 with TRBJ2-3, with D possibly matching TRBD2 (6 bases). The CDR3 totals 14 residues. The V and J ends lost 11 bases and 2 bases respectively, with 17 bases between them. Looked up from germline, CDR1 is SGHTA and CDR2 is FQGNSA. Filled out from reference TRBV7-2 and TRBJ2-3, the complete variable domain reads GAGVSQSPSNKVTEKGKDVELRCDPISGHTALYWYRQSLGQGLEFLIYFQGNSAPDKSGLPSDRFSAERTGGSVSTLTIQRTQQEDSAVYLCAASGASVTDTQYFGPGTRLTVL.

This clonotype was seen many times. The CDR3 sequence is CASSLDLNTEAFF. The CDR3 coding sequence is TGCGCCAGCAGCTTGGATTTGAACACTGAAGCTTTCTTT. The chain employs TRBV5-1 and TRBJ1-1; D ambiguous. Trimming took off 0 bases at V and 0 bases at J, with 3 bases between the two ends. Germline V CDR1 and CDR2: SGHRS, YFSETQ. The CDR3 sequence is 13 residues long.

This clonotype came up many times. CDR3 coding DNA: TGCGCCAGCAGCGCCGGGGGGCCGGGAACGCAGTATTTT. Its protein is CASSAGGPGTQYF. The V gene is TRBV5-1, the J gene TRBJ2-3, with D maybe TRBD2 (7 bases). Trimming pared 4 bases from V and 9 bases from J, leaving 15 bases between. The CDR3 totals 13 residues. CDR1 SGHRS and CDR2 YFSETQ come from the germline V gene.

A few counts support this clonotype. This sequence joins TRBV7-9 and TRBJ1-1, with 9 bases aligning to TRBD1. The CDR3 loop spans 14 amino acids. Germline V gene sequence: CDR1 SEHNR, CDR2 FQNEAQ (reference sequence). The junction had 2 bases not matched to a gene; V was cut back by 6 bases and J by 0 bases. The CDR3 DNA follows: TGTGCCAGCAGGGGGACAGGGTTGAACACTGAAGCTTTCTTT. Its protein is CASRGTGLNTEAFF. Filled out from reference TRBV7-9 and TRBJ1-1, the complete variable domain reads DTGVSQNPRHKITKRGQNVTFRCDPISEHNRLYWYRQTLGQGPEFLTYFQNEAQLEKSRLLSDRFSAERPKGSFSTLEIQRTEQGDSAMYLCASRGTGLNTEAFFGQGTRLTVV.

This clonotype was seen only a few times. This chain links TRBV11-2 with TRBJ1-1; D is perhaps TRBD1 (5 bases). V gave up 5 bases and J gave up 4 bases, with 11 bases separating them. Germline lookup yields CDR1 SGHAT and CDR2 FQNNGV. The CDR3 spans 13 residues. The CDR3 reads CASSGTGFTEAFF. Written as DNA, the CDR3 is TGTGCCAGCAGCGGGACGGGGTTCACTGAAGCTTTCTTT.

This clonotype was seen a few times. This sequence joins TRBV5-1 and TRBJ2-2; TRBD1 matches at 8 bases. This CDR3 contains 15 residues. CDR1 is SGHRS and CDR2 is YFSETQ in the germline V gene. Losses at the gene ends were 5 bases for V and 6 bases for J; bases not matched to a gene: 9. CDR3 protein: CASRGARGLAGELFF. The DNA for the CDR3 is TGCGCCAGCAGAGGGGCCAGGGGGCTCGCCGGGGAGCTGTTTTTT.

The chain couples TRBV5-1 to TRBJ1-2; D perhaps matches TRBD1 (5 bases). This CDR3 is 13 amino acids long. V lost 4 bases and J 8 bases, leaving 15 bases between the germline ends. Germline values: CDR1 SGHRS, CDR2 YFSETQ. The CDR3 here is CASSDGQLGGYTF. The DNA of the CDR3 is TGCGCCAGCAGCGACGGACAACTCGGAGGCTACACCTTC.

This clonotype was seen more than once but under ten times. The J gene is TRBJ2-1, the V gene TRBV4-1, with D unclear. Trimming pared 2 bases from V and 0 bases from J, leaving 26 bases between. The length of the CDR3 is 21 residues. Germline CDR1 MGHRA, CDR2 YSYEKL. CDR3 region: CASSQRPDLEFLESSYNEQFF. The CDR3 DNA follows: TGCGCCAGCAGCCAACGACCCGACCTGGAATTTTTAGAAAGCTCCTACAATGAGCAGTTCTTC.

This clonotype has just a few counts. The V call is TRBV5-1, the J call TRBJ2-2; no firm D call. Germline CDR1 and CDR2: SGHRS and YFSETQ. The CDR3 is 13 residues long. V dropped 0 bases and J dropped 5 bases, with 5 bases sitting between them. The DNA for the CDR3 is TGCGCCAGCAGCTTGGAGAAGACCGGGGAGCTGTTTTTT. Translation: CASSLEKTGELFF.

This rearrangement joins TRBV5-1 to TRBJ2-1, with D possibly being TRBD1 (6 bases). The V gene lost 0 bases and the J gene lost 6 bases, with 16 bases spanning the gap. Germline loops: CDR1 SGHRS, CDR2 YFSETQ. The CDR3 has 16 residues. This chain's CDR3 is CASSLAGRGISNEQFF. CDR3 coding DNA: TGCGCCAGCAGCTTGGCTGGCAGGGGTATCTCCAATGAGCAGTTCTTC.

The V gene is TRBV7-2, the J gene TRBJ1-2; D perhaps matches TRBD1 (6 bases). The V gene lost 3 bases and the J gene lost 5 bases, with 16 bases spanning the gap. The germline gives CDR1 SGHTA, CDR2 FQGNSA. The CDR3 covers 15 residues. CDR3 protein: CASSFDRQDVYGYTF. The CDR3 bases are TGTGCCAGCAGCTTTGACCGACAGGACGTGTATGGCTACACCTTC.

This clonotype was counted ten times or more. This rearrangement joins TRBV7-2 to TRBJ1-1; a possible D gene is TRBD1 (6 bases). Deletions cut 4 bases from V and 1 base from J, with 10 bases between. Germline-derived CDR1 and CDR2 are SGHTA and FQGNSA. The CDR3 spans 14 residues. CDR3 DNA: TGTGCCAGCAGCTATTCACAGGGGAACACTGAAGCTTTCTTT. Translated, it gives CASSYSQGNTEAFF. The whole variable domain, filled in from reference TRBV7-2 and TRBJ1-1, reads GAGVSQSPSNKVTEKGKDVELRCDPISGHTALYWYRQSLGQGLEFLIYFQGNSAPDKSGLPSDRFSAERTGGSVSTLTIQRTQQEDSAVYLCASSYSQGNTEAFFGQGTRLTVV.

This clonotype occurred many times. V and J are TRBV29-1 and TRBJ2-5; D may be TRBD1 or TRBD2 (5 bases each). There are 13 residues in the CDR3. Between the trimmed V and J ends, which lost 7 bases and 6 bases, there was a span of 18 bases. The V gene's germline CDR1 is SQVTM and CDR2 ANQGSEA. The CDR3 here is CSAWDPGEKTQYF. The CDR3 DNA follows: TGCAGCGCATGGGACCCTGGTGAGAAGACCCAGTACTTC.